The following is a T cell receptor (beta chain) sequence with its context. CDR1 is LGHDT, CDR2 YNNKEL, per germline (reference sequence). The germline V and J ends were trimmed by 4 bases and 8 bases, with 14 bases remaining between them. The CDR3 is 13 amino acids. Produced via immunoSEQ multiplex PCR; TCRdb's table is partial and in-frame only. This sample has about 170,000 clones, with 88% found just once. This specimen comes from a study of blood T cell repertoires in COVID-19. The TCR was taken from a man aged 55 to 70 with acute or convalescent COVID-19. This rearrangement joins TRBV3-1 (or the pseudogene TRBV3-2) to TRBJ1-2; tentatively, D is TRBD1 (6 bases). The source material was peripheral blood. The CDR3, as DNA: TGTGCCAGCAGCCTGTCCGGACAGTGGGGCTACACCTTC. Residues: CASSLSGQWGYTF.